This TCR beta chain was recorded in a study of T cell changes during pregnancy in multiple sclerosis. The data were produced by immunoSEQ multiplex PCR, yet TCRdb's version contains in-frame clones alone and is incomplete. The sample has some 30,000 clones, 90% to 95% seen once. Sequences were derived from peripheral blood, sampled in the first trimester of pregnancy. The receptor was isolated from a female donor in good health, enrolled as a control in a pregnancy study.

The CDR3 spells CSVRLGTSVLDTQYF. For the CDR3, the DNA is TGCAGCGTTAGATTAGGGACTAGCGTATTGGATACGCAGTATTTT. This chain connects TRBV29-1 to TRBJ2-3; TRBD2 matches 10 bases. The trim removed 5 bases at V and 6 bases at J, leaving 11 bases unmatched. Looked up from germline, CDR1 is SQVTM and CDR2 is ANQGSEA. The CDR3 contains 15 residues.